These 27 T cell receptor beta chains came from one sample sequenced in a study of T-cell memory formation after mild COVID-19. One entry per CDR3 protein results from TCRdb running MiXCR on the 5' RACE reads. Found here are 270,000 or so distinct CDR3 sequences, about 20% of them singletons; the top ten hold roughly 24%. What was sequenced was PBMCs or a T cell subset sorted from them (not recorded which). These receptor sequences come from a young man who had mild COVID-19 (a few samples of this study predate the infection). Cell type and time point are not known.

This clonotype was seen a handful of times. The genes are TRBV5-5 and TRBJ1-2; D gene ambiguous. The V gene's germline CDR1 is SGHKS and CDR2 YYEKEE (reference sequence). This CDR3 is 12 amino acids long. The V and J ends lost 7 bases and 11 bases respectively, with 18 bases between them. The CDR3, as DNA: TGTGCCAGCCGACGGTCTCTGGGCGGATACACCTTC. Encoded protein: CASRRSLGGYTF. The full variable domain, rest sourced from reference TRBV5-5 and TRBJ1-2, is DAGVTQSPTHLIKTRGQQVTLRCSPISGHKSVSWYQQVLGQGPQFIFQYYEKEERGRGNFPDRFSARQFPNYSSELNVNALLLGDSALYLCASRRSLGGYTFGSGTRLTVV.

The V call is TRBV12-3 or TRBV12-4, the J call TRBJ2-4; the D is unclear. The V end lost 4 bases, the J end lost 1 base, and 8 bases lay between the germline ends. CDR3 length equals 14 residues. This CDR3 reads CASSYGGAKNIQYF. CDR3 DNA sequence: TGTGCCAGCAGTTATGGTGGGGCCAAAAACATTCAGTACTTC.

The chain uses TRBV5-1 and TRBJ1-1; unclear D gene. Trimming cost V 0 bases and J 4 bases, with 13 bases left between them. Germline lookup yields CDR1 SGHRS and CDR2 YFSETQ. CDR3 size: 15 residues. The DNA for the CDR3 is TGCGCCAGCAGCTTGGACCCAAACGGGGTCACTGAAGCTTTCTTT. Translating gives CASSLDPNGVTEAFF.

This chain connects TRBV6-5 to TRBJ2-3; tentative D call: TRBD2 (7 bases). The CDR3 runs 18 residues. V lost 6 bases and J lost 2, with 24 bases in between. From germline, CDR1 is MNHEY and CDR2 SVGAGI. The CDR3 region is CASRGGAPKIFPTDTQYF. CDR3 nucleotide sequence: TGTGCCAGCAGAGGGGGGGCCCCAAAGATTTTCCCCACAGATACGCAGTATTTT.

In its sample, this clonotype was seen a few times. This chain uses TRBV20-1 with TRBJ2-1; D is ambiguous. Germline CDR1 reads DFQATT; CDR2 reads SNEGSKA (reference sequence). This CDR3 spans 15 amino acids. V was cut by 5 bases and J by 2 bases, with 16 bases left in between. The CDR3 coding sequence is TGCAGTGCTCCCTCGTTCGCGGAGCCCTACAATGAGCAGTTCTTC. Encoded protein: CSAPSFAEPYNEQFF.

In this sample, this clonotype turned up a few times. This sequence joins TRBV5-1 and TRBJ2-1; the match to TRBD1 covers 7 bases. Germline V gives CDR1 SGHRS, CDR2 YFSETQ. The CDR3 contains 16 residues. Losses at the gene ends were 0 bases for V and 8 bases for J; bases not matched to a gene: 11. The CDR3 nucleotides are TGCGCCAGCAGCTTGGCTATGACAGGGACGGAGGATGAGCAGTTCTTC. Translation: CASSLAMTGTEDEQFF.

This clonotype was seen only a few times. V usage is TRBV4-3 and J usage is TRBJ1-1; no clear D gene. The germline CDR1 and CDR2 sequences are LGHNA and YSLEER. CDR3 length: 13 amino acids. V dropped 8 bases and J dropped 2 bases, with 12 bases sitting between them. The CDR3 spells CASRKAINTEAFF. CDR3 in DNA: TGCGCCAGCCGGAAAGCGATTAACACTGAAGCTTTCTTT.

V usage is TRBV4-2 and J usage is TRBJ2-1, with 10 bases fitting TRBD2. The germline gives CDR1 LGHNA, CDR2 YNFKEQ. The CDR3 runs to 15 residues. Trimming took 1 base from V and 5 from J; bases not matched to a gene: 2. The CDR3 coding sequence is TGTGCCAGCAGCCAAGTAGCGGGGGGCAACAATGAGCAGTTCTTC. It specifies CASSQVAGGNNEQFF.

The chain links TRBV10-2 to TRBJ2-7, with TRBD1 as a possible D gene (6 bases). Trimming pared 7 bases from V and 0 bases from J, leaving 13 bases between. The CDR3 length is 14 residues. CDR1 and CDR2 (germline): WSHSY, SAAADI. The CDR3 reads CASTLGHSSYEQYF. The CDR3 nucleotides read TGCGCCAGCACCCTGGGACATAGCTCCTACGAGCAGTACTTC.

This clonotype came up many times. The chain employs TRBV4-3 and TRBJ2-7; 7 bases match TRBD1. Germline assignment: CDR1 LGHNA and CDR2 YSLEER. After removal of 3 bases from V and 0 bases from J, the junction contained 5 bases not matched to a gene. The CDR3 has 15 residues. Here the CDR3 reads CASSQQTGRSYEQYF. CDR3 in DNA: TGCGCCAGCAGCCAGCAGACAGGGCGCTCCTACGAGCAGTACTTC.

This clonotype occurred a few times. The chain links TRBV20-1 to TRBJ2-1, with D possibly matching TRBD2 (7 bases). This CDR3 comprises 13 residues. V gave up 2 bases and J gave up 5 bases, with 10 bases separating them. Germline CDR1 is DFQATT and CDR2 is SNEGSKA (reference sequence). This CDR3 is CSARSGGNNEQFF. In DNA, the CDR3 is TGCAGTGCTAGATCGGGGGGCAACAATGAGCAGTTCTTC.

The CDR3 DNA reads as TGCGCCAGCAGAACAGGGGCCGGGGAGCTGTTTTTT. This codes for CASRTGAGELFF. The chain carries TRBV5-1 and TRBJ2-2; 7 bases align to TRBD1. CDR1 is SGHRS, CDR2 YFSETQ, per germline. The CDR3 has 12 amino acids. With V trimmed by 5 bases and J by 6 bases, 1 base remained unmatched.

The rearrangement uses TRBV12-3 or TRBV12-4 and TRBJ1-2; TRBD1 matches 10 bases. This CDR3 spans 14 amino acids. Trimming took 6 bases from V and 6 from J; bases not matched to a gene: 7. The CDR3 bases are TGTGCCAGCAGCGACAGGGGGCGATTTGATGGCTACACCTTC. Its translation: CASSDRGRFDGYTF.

The DNA of the CDR3 is TGTGCCAGCAGCTCCGGGACAGGCAATGAAGCTTTCTTT. It is translated as CASSSGTGNEAFF. The chain recombines TRBV9 with TRBJ1-1; the match to TRBD1 covers 8 bases. The CDR3 spans 13 residues. Trimming cost V 4 bases and J 7 bases; bases outside gene matches: 6. Looked up from germline, CDR1 is SGDLS and CDR2 is YYNGEE.

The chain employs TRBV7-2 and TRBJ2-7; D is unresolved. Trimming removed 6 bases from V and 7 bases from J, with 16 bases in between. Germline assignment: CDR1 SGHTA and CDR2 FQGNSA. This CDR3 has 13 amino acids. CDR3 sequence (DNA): TGTGCCAGCAGTAACGGCCCTCTGGGGGAGCAGTACTTC. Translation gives CASSNGPLGEQYF.

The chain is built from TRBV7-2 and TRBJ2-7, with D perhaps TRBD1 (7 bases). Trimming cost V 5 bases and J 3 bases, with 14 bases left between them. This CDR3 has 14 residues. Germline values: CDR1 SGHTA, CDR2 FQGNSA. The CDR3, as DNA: TGTGCCAGCAGCCCCCAGGGGGGAGGCTACGAGCAGTACTTC. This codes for CASSPQGGGYEQYF.

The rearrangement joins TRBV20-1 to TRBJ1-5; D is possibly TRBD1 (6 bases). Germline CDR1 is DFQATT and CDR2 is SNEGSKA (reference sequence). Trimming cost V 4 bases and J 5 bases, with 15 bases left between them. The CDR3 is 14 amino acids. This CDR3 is CSATRQGHYQPQHF. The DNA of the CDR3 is TGCAGTGCTACGAGGCAGGGACATTATCAGCCCCAGCATTTT.

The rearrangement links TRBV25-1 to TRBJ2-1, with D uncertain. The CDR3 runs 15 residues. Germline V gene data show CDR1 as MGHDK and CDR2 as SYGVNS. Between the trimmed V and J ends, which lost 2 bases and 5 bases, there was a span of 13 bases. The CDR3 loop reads CASSEGYSTHNEQFF. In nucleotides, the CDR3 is TGTGCCAGCAGTGAAGGGTACAGTACCCACAATGAGCAGTTCTTC.

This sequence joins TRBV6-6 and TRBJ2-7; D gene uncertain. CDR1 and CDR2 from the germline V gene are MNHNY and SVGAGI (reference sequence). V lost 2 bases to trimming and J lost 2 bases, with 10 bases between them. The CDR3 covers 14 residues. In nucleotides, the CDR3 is TGTGCCAGCAGTTACGAGGTCAGTGCCTACGAGCAGTACTTC. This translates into CASSYEVSAYEQYF.

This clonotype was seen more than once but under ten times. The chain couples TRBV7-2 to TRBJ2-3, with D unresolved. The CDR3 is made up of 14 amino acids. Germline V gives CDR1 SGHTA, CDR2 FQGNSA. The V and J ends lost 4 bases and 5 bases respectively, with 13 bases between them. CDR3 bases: TGTGCCAGCAGCTCTTCCTTAACAATAGATACGCAGTATTTT. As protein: CASSSSLTIDTQYF.

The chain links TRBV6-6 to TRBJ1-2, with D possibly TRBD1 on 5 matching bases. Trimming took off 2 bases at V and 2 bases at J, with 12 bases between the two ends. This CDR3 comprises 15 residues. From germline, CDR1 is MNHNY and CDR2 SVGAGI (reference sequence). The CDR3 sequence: CASSYDPTVNYGYTF. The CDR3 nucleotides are TGTGCCAGCAGTTACGACCCGACAGTAAACTATGGCTACACCTTC.

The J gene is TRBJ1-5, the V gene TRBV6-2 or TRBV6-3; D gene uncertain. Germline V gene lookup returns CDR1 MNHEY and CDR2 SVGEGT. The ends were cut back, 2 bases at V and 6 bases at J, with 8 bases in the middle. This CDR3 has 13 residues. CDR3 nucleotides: TGTGCCAGCAGTTACGGCCGTTTTCAGCCCCAGCATTTT. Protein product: CASSYGRFQPQHF.

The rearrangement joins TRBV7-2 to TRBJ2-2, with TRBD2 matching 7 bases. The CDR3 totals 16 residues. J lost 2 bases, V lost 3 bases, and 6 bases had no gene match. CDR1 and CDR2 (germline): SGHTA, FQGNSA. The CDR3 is CASSFGLAVNTGELFF. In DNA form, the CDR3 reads TGTGCCAGCAGCTTTGGTCTAGCGGTTAACACCGGGGAGCTGTTTTTT.

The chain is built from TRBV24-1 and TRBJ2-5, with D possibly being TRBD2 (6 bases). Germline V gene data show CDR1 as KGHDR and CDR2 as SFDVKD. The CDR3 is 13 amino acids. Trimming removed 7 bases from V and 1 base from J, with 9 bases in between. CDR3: CATSGGGQETQYF. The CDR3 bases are TGTGCCACCAGCGGGGGAGGCCAAGAGACCCAGTACTTC.

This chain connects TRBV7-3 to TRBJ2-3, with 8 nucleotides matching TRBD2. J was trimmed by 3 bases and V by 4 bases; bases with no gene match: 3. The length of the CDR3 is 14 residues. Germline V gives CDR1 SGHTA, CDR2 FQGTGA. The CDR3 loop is CASSSGLATDTQYF. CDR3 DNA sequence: TGTGCCAGCAGCTCCGGACTAGCAACAGATACGCAGTATTTT.

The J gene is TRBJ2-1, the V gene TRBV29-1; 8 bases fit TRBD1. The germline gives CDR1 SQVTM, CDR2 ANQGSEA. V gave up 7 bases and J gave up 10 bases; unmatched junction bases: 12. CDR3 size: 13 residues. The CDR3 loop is CSAGGRGLGEQFF. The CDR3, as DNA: TGCAGCGCCGGAGGCAGGGGGCTGGGGGAGCAGTTCTTC.

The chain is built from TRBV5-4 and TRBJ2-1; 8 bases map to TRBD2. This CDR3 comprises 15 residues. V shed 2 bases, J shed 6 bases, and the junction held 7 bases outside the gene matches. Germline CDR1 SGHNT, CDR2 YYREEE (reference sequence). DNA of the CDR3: TGTGCCAGCAGCTTAAGCGGGGGTTCGGTCAATGAGCAGTTCTTC. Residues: CASSLSGGSVNEQFF.